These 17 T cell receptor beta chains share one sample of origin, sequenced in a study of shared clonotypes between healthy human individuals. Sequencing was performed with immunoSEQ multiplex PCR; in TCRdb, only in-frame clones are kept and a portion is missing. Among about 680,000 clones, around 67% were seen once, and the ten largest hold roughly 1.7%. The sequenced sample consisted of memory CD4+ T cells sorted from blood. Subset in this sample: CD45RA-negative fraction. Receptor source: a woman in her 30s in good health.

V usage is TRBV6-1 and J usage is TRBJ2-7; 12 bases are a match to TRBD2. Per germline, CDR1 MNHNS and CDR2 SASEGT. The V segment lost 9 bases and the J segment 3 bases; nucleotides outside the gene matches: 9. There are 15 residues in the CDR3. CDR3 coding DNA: TGTGCCAGTATCACGGCGGGACTAGCGGGCTACGAGCAGTACTTC. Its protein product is CASITAGLAGYEQYF.

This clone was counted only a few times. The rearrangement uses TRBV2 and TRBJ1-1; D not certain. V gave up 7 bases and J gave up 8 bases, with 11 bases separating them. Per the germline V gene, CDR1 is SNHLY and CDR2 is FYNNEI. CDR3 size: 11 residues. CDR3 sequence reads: CASNQPAEAFF. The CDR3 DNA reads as TGTGCCAGCAATCAGCCAGCAGAAGCTTTCTTT. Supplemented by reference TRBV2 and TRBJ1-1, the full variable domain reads EPEVTQTPSHQVTQMGQEVILRCVPISNHLYFYWYRQILGQKVEFLVSFYNNEISEKSEIFDDQFSVERPDGSNFTLKIRSTKLEDSAMYFCASNQPAEAFFGQGTRLTVV.

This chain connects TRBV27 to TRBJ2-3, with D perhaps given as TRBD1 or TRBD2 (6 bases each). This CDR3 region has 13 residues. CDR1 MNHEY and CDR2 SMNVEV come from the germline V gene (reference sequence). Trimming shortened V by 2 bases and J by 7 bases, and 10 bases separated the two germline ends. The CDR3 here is CASSLTGRNTQYF. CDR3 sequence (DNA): TGTGCCAGCAGTTTAACAGGGAGGAATACGCAGTATTTT.

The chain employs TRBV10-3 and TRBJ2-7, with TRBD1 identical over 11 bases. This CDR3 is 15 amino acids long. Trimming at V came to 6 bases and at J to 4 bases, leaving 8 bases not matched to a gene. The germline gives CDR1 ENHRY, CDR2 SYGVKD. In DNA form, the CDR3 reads TGTGCCATCAGGCCCCCGGGACAGGGGGTTTACGAGCAGTACTTC. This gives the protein CAIRPPGQGVYEQYF.

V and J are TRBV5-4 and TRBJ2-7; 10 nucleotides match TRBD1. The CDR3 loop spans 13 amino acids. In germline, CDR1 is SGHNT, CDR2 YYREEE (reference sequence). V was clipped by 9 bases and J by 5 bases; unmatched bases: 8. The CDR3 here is CATRRDRGHEQYF. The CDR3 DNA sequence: TGTGCCACCCGCCGGGACAGGGGCCACGAGCAGTACTTC.

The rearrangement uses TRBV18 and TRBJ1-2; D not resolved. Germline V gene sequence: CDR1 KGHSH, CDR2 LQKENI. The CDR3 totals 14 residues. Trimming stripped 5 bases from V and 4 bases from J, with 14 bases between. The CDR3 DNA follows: TGTGCCAGCTCAGAGAGGCCACTCGGCTATGGCTACACCTTC. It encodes CASSERPLGYGYTF.

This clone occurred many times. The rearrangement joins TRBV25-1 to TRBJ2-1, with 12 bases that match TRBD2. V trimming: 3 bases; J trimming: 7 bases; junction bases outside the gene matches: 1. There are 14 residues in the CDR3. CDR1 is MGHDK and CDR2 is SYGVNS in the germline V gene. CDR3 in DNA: TGTGCCAGCAGTGAGACTAGCGGGAGAAATGAGCAGTTCTTC. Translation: CASSETSGRNEQFF.

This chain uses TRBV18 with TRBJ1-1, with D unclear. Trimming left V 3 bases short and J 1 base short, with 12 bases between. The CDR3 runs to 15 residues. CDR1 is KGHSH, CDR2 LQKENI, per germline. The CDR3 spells CASSPGGFGNTEAFF. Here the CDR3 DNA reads TGTGCCAGCTCACCCGGCGGGTTCGGGAACACTGAAGCTTTCTTT. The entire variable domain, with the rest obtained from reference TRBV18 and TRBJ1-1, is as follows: NAGVMQNPRHLVRRRGQEARLRCSPMKGHSHVYWYRQLPEEGLKFMVYLQKENIIDESGMPKERFSAEFPKEGPSILRIQQVVRGDSAAYFCASSPGGFGNTEAFFGQGTRLTVV.

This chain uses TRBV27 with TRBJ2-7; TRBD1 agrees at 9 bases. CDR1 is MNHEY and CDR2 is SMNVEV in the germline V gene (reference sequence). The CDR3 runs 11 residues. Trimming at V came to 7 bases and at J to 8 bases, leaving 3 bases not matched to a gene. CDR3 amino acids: CASTTGGKQYF. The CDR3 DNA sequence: TGTGCCAGCACGACAGGGGGTAAGCAGTACTTC.

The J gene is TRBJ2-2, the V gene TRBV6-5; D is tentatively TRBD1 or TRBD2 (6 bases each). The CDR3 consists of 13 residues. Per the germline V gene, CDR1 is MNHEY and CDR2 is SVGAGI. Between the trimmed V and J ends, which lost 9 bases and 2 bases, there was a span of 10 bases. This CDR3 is CARGGHNTGELFF. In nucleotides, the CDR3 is TGTGCCAGAGGGGGGCACAACACCGGGGAGCTGTTTTTT.

The CDR3: CASSLVSGQDYEQYF. CDR3 bases: TGCGCCAGCAGCTTGGTTTCGGGACAAGATTACGAGCAGTACTTC. The chain has TRBV5-1 and TRBJ2-7; a weak D match, TRBD1 (6 bases). Trimming took 0 bases from V and 4 from J, leaving 14 bases between them. From germline, CDR1 is SGHRS and CDR2 YFSETQ. The CDR3 runs to 15 residues.

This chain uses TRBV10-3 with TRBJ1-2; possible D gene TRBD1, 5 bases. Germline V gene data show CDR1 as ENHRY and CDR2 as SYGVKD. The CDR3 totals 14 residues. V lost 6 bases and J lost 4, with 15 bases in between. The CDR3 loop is CAIRMGEGTYGYTF. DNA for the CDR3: TGTGCCATCAGGATGGGGGAAGGTACCTATGGCTACACCTTC.

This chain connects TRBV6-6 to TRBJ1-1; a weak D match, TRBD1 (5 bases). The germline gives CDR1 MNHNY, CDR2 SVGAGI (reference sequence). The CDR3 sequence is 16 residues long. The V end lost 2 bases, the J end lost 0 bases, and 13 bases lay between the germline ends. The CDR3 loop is CASSYPGPGLNTEAFF. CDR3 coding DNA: TGTGCCAGCAGTTACCCGGGACCAGGTTTGAACACTGAAGCTTTCTTT.

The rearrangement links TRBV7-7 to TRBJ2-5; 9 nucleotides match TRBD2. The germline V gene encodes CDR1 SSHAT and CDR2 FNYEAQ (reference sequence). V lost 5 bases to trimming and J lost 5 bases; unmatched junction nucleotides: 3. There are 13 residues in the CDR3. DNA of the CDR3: TGTGCCAGCAGCATTAGCGGGAGTGAGACCCAGTACTTC. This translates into CASSISGSETQYF.

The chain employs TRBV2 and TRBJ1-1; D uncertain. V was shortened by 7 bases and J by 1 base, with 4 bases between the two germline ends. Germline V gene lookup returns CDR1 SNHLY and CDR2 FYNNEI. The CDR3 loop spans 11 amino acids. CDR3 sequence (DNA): TGTGCCAGCAAAAAGAACACTGAAGCTTTCTTT. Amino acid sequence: CASKKNTEAFF.

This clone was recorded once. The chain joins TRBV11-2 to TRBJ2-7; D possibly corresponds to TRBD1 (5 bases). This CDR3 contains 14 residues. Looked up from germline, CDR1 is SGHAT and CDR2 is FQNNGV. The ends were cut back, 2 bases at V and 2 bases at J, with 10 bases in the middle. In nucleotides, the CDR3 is TGTGCCAGCAGCTTATCAGGGTTGGCCTACGAGCAGTACTTC. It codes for CASSLSGLAYEQYF.

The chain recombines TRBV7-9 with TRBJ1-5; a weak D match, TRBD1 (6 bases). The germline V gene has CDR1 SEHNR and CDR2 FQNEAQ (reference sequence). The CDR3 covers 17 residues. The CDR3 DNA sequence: TGTGCTCAGGGGATGGAGGGTCCGAGGGATAGCAATCAGCCCCAGCATTTT. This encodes CAQGMEGPRDSNQPQHF.